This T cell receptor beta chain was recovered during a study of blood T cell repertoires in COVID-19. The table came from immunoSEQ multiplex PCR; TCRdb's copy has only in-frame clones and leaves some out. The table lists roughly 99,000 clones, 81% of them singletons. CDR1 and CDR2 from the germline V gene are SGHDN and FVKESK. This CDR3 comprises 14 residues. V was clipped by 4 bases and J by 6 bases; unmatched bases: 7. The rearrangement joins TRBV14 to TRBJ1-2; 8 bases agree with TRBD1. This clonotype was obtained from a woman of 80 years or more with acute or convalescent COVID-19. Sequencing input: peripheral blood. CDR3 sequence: CASSLATGGNGYTF. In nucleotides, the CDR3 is TGTGCCAGCAGCCTAGCTACAGGGGGAAATGGCTACACCTTC.